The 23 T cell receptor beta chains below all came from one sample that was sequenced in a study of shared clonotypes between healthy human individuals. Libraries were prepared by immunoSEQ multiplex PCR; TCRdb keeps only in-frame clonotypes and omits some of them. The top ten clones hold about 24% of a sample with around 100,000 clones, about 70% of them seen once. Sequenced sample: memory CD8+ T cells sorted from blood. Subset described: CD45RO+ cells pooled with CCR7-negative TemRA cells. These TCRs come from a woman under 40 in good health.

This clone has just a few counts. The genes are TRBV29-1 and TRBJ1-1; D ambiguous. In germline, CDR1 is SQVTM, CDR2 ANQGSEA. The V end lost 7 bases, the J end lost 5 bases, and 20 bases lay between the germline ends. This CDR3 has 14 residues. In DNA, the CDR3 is TGCAGCGGCCTCGTTGGGGTGGAGTATACTGAAGCTTTCTTT. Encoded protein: CSGLVGVEYTEAFF.

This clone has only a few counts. In DNA form, the CDR3 reads TGTGCCAGCAGCCCCCGGGACAGGGGAATAAGAGACTATGGCTACACCTTC. Its protein product is CASSPRDRGIRDYGYTF. The chain employs TRBV9 and TRBJ1-2; TRBD1 agrees at 10 bases. The CDR3 is 17 amino acids. The ends lost 4 bases at V and 3 bases at J; junction bases unmatched: 12. CDR1 and CDR2 (germline): SGDLS, YYNGEE.

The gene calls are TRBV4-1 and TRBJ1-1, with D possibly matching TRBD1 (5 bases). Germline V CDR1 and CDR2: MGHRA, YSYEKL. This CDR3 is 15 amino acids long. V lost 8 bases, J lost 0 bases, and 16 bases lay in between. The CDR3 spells CASRAHRQMNTEAFF. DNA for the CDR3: TGCGCCAGCCGCGCCCACAGGCAAATGAACACTGAAGCTTTCTTT.

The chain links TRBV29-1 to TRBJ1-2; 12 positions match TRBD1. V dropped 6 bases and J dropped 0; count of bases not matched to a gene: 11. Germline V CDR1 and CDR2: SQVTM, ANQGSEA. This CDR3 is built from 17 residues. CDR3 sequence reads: CSVPLGTGGSANYGYTF. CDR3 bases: TGCAGCGTCCCTCTAGGGACAGGGGGCTCGGCTAACTATGGCTACACCTTC.

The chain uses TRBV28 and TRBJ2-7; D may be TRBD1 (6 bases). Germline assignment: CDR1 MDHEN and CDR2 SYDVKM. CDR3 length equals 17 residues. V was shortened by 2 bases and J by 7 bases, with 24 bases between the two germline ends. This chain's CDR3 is CASSLGQGTFPTEEQYF. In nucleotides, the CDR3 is TGTGCCAGCAGTTTAGGACAAGGGACATTTCCCACGGAGGAGCAGTACTTC.

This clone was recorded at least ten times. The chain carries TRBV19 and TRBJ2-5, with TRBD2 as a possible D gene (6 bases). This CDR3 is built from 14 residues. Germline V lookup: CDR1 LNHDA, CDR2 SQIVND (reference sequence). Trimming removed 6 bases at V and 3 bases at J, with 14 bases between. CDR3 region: CASRLWGGEETQYF. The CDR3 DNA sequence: TGTGCCAGTAGACTATGGGGCGGGGAAGAGACCCAGTACTTC.

The CDR3 is CASSLSPADRFSYNEQFF. The CDR3 DNA reads TGTGCCAGCAGCTTATCCCCCGCCGACAGGTTCTCCTACAATGAGCAGTTCTTC. The chain combines TRBV7-9 with TRBJ2-1, with D perhaps matching TRBD1 (6 bases). The CDR3 is 18 amino acids. Trimming shortened V by 2 bases and J by 0 bases, and 17 bases separated the two germline ends. Germline V gives CDR1 SEHNR, CDR2 FQNEAQ (reference sequence).

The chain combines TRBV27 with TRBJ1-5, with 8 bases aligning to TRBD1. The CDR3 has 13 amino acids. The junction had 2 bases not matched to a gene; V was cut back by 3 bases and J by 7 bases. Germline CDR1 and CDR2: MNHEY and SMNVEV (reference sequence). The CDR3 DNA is TGTGCCAGCAGTTTGGACAGGGACCAGCCCCAGCATTTT. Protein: CASSLDRDQPQHF.

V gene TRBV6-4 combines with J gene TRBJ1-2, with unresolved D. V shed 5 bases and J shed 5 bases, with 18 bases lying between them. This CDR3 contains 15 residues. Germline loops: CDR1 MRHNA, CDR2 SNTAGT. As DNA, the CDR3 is TGTGCCAGCAGTTTCGGCGATGCAACGGGTTATGGCTACACCTTC. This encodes CASSFGDATGYGYTF.

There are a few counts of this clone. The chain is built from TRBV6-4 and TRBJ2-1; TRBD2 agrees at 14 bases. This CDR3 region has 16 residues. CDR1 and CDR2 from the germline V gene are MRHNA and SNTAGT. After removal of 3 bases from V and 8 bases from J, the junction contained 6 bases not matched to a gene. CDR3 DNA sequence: TGTGCCAGCAGTGAGGCCGGGACTAGCGGGAGCTATGAGCAGTTCTTC. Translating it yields CASSEAGTSGSYEQFF.

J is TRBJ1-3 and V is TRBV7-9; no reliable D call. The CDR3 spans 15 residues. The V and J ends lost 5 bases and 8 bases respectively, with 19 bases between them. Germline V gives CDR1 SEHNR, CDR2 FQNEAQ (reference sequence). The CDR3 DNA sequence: TGTGCCAGCAGCCCCCGCCTATCGAGCAGGTACACCATATATTTT. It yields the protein CASSPRLSSRYTIYF.

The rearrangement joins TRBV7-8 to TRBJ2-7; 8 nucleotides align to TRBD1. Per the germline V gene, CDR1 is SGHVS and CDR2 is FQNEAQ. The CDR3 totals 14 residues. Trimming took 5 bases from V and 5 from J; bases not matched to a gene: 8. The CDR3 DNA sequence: TGTGCCAGCAGCAAAACTCAGGGGGCCGACGAGCAGTACTTC. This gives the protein CASSKTQGADEQYF.

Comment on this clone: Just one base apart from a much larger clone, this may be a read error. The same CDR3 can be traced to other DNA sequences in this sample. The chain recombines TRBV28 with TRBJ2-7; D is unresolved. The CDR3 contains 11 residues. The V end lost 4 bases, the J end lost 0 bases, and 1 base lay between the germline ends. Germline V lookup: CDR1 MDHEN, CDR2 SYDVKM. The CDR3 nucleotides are TGTGCCAGCAGTTACTCCTACGAGCAGTACTTC. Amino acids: CASSYSYEQYF. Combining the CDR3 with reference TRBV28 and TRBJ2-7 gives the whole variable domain DVKVTQSSRYLVKRTGEKVFLECVQDMDHENMFWYRQDPGLGLRLIYFSYDVKMKEKGDIPEGYSVSREKKERFSLILESASTNQTSMYLCASSYSYEQYFGPGTRLTVT.

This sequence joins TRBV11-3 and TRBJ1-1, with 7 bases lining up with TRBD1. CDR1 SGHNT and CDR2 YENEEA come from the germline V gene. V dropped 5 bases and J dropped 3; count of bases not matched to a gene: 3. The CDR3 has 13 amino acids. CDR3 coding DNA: TGTGCCAGCAGCCCCGACAGGGACACTGAAGCTTTCTTT. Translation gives CASSPDRDTEAFF.

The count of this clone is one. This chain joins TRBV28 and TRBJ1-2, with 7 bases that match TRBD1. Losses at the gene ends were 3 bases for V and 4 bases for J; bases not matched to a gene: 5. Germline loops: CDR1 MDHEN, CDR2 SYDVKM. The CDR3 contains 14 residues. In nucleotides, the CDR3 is TGTGCCAGCAGTTTCAGGGGGAGTATCTATGGCTACACCTTC. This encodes CASSFRGSIYGYTF.

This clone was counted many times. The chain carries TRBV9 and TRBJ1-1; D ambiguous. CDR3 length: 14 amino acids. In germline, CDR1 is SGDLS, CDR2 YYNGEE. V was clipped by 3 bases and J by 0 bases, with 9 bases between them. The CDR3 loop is CASSAGLMNTEAFF. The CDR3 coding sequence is TGTGCCAGCAGCGCGGGCCTCATGAACACTGAAGCTTTCTTT.

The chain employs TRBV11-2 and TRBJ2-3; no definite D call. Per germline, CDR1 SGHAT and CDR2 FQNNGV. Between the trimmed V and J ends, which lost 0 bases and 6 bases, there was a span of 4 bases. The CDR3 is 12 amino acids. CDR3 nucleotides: TGTGCCAGCAGCTTAGATAGGGATACGCAGTATTTT. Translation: CASSLDRDTQYF.

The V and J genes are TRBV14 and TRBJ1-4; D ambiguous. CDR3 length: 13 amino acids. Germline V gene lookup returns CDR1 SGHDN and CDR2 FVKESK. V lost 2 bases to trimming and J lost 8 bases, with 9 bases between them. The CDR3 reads CASSQSSGEKLFF. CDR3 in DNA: TGTGCCAGCAGCCAAAGCTCGGGGGAAAAACTGTTTTTT.

The CDR3 spells CASSDSSNNQPQHF. The CDR3 region has the DNA TGTGCCAGCAGTGATTCGAGTAACAATCAGCCCCAGCATTTT. The V and J genes are TRBV25-1 and TRBJ1-5; D is ambiguous. CDR1 is MGHDK, CDR2 SYGVNS, per germline. CDR3 length equals 14 residues. The V and J ends lost 3 bases and 3 bases respectively, with 9 bases between them.

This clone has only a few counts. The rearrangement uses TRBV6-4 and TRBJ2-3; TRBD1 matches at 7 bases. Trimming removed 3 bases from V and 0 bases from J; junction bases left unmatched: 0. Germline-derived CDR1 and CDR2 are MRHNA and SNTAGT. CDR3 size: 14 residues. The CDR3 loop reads CASSEQGSTDTQYF. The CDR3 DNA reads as TGTGCCAGCAGTGAACAGGGGAGCACAGATACGCAGTATTTT.

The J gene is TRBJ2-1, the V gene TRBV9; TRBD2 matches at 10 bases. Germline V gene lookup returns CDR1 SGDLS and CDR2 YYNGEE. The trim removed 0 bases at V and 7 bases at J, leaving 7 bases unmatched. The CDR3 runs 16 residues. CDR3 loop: CASSVVGGGLANEQFF. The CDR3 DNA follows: TGTGCCAGCAGCGTAGTAGGCGGGGGACTAGCGAATGAGCAGTTCTTC.

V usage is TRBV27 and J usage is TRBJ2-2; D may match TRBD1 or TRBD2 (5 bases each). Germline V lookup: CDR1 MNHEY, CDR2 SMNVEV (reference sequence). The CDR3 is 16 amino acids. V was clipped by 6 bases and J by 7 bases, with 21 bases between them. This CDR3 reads CASRGTNDYLGGELFF. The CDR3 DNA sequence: TGTGCCAGCAGGGGGACCAACGACTATCTGGGCGGGGAGCTGTTTTTT.

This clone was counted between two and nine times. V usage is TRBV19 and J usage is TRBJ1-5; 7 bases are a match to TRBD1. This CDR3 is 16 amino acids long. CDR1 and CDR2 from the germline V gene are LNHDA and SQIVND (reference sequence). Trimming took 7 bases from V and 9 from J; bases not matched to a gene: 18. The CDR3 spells CASNRQGRYYVLPQHF. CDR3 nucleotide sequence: TGTGCCAGTAACAGACAGGGCCGGTATTATGTTTTGCCCCAGCATTTT.